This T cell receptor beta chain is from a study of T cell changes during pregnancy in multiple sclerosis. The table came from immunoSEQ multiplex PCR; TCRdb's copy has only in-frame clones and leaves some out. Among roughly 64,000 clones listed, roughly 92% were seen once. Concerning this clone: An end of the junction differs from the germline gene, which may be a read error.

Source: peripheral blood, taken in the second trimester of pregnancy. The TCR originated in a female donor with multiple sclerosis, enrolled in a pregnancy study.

CDR3 DNA: TGTGCCAGCAGTAACTCAGGGGGCGAGGGTGAAAAACTGTTTTTT. This encodes CASSNSGGEGEKLFF. The V call is TRBV6-5, the J call TRBJ1-4; 8 bases are a match to TRBD1. The CDR3 is 15 residues long. Germline CDR1 and CDR2: MNHEY and SVGAGI.